This T cell receptor beta chain is from a study of blood T cell repertoires in COVID-19. Whole-study context: Material from acute and convalescent COVID-19 was sourced from the United States, Italy and Spain. In each case, the material was cDNA or gDNA derived from T cells, B-cell-depleted T cells, or PBMCs.

The CDR3 consists of 13 residues. Trimming stripped 0 bases from V and 5 bases from J, with 5 bases between. CDR1 and CDR2 (germline): SGHRS, YFSETQ. Original processing methods: Reference gene primers were amplified, and this amplification served to estimate nucleated cell counts. Using immunoSEQ multiplex PCR, the repertoire was profiled, and TCRdb retains in-frame clones only, with some absent. D and trimming were read from the DNA, whereas the V and J calls and clone size are those reported in that table. The table has approximately 300,000 clones, about 85% seen once; the top ten hold 0.87%. Patients of the Seattle cohort, enrolled during active infection, were followed longitudinally.

Sequencing was performed on peripheral blood. This TCR was recovered from a human donor with COVID-19, enrolled during active disease. The donor label of this sample is uncertain. The V gene is TRBV5-1, the J gene TRBJ2-2, with D unclear. The CDR3 here is CASSLGQTGELFF. The CDR3 nucleotides read TGCGCCAGCAGCTTGGGGCAGACCGGGGAGCTGTTTTTT.